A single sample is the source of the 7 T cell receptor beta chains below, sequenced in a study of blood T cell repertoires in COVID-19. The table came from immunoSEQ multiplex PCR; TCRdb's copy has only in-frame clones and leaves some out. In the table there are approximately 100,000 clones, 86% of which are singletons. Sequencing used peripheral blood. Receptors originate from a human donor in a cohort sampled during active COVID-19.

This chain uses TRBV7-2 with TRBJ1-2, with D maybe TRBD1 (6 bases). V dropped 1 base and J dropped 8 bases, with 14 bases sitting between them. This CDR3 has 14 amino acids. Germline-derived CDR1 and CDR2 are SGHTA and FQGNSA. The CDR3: CASSLGQGRWGYTF. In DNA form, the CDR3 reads TGTGCCAGCAGCTTAGGGCAGGGGCGGTGGGGCTACACCTTC.

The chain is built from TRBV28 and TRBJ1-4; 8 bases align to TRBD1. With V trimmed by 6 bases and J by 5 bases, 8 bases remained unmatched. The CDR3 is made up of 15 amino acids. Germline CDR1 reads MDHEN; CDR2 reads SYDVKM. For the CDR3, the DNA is TGTGCCAGCAGGCGGACAGGGAGGTCAAATGAAAAACTGTTTTTT. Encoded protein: CASRRTGRSNEKLFF. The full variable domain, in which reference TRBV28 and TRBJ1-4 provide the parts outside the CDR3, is DVKVTQSSRYLVKRTGEKVFLECVQDMDHENMFWYRQDPGLGLRLIYFSYDVKMKEKGDIPEGYSVSREKKERFSLILESASTNQTSMYLCASRRTGRSNEKLFFGSGTQLSVL.

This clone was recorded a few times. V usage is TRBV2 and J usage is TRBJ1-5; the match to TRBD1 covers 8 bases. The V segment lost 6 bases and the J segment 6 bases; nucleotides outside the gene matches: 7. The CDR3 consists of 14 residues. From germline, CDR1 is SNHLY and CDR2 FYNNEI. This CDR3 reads CASSPDRGGQPQHF. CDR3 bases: TGTGCCAGCAGCCCAGACAGGGGAGGTCAGCCCCAGCATTTT.

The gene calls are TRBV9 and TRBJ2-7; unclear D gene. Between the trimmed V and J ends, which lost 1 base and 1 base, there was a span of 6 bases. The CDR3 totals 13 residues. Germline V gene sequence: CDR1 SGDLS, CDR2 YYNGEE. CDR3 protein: CASSVPRSYEQYF. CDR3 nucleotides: TGTGCCAGCAGCGTACCCAGATCCTACGAGCAGTACTTC.

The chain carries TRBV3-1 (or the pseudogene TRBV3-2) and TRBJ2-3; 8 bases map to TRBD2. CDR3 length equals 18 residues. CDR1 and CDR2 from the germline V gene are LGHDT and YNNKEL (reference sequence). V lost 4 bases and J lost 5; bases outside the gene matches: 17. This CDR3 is CASSPALTSDGVGDTQYF. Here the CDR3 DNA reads TGTGCCAGCAGCCCCGCCCTGACTAGCGACGGCGTCGGAGATACGCAGTATTTT.

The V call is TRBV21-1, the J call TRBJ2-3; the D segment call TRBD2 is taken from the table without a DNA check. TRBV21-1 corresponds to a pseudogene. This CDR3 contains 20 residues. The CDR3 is CARAEGASGPHPNRTDTQYF. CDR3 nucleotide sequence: TGTGCCAGAGCCGAAGGGGCTAGCGGACCTCACCCGAACCGCACAGATACGCAGTATTTT.

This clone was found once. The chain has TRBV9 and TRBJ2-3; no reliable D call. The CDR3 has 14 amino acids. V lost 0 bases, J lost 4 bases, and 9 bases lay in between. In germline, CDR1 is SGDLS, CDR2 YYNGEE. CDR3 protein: CASSVVTDADTQYF. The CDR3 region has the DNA TGTGCCAGCAGCGTAGTCACAGACGCAGATACGCAGTATTTT. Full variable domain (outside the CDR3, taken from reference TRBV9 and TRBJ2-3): DSGVTQTPKHLITATGQRVTLRCSPRSGDLSVYWYQQSLDQGLQFLIQYYNGEERAKGNILERFSAQQFPDLHSELNLSSLELGDSALYFCASSVVTDADTQYFGPGTRLTVL.